Below, 19 T cell receptor beta chains from the same sample are listed, as sequenced in a study of OX40 agonist ivuxolimab in advanced cancers. Libraries were prepared through the immunoSEQ multiplex PCR assay. In its TCRdb copy, this immuneACCESS table keeps in-frame sequences only and misses some clones. Where compared with another copy, unresolved V genes explain less than half of these, and the others have no known cause. Counted in this sample were over 55,000 clones; about 85% of them appeared once. In total, the top ten clones hold around 3.6% of the sample. The specimen comprised CD4+ or CD8+ T cells sorted from blood, sampled in a trial of the OX40 agonist ivuxolimab. The receptor set was obtained from an adult with an advanced solid tumor such as melanoma, head and neck, liver or kidney cancer.

The rearrangement joins TRBV6-1 to TRBJ2-7, with 10 nucleotides matching TRBD1. The germline gives CDR1 MNHNS, CDR2 SASEGT. The V segment lost 5 bases and the J segment 7 bases; nucleotides outside the gene matches: 8. This CDR3 contains 14 residues. CDR3: CASSKGDRGLEQYF. CDR3 in DNA: TGTGCCAGCAGTAAAGGGGACAGGGGTTTAGAGCAGTACTTC.

This clone was seen only once. This sequence joins TRBV10-3 and TRBJ2-7; possible D gene TRBD2, 6 bases. CDR3 length: 14 amino acids. Trimming removed 4 bases at V and 5 bases at J, with 15 bases between. The germline V gene encodes CDR1 ENHRY and CDR2 SYGVKD. CDR3 DNA: TGTGCCATCAGTGTAGGGCTAGCGAAAAACGAGCAGTACTTC. As protein: CAISVGLAKNEQYF.

The chain uses TRBV5-4 and TRBJ2-5; D perhaps matches TRBD1 (5 bases). V was trimmed by 2 bases and J by 1 base, leaving 12 bases between them. The V gene's germline CDR1 is SGHNT and CDR2 YYREEE (reference sequence). The CDR3 covers 15 residues. CDR3 loop: CASSFGASFQETQYF. The CDR3 coding sequence is TGTGCCAGCAGCTTTGGGGCCTCCTTCCAAGAGACCCAGTACTTC. The variable domain in full, completed from reference TRBV5-4 and TRBJ2-5, reads ETGVTQSPTHLIKTRGQQVTLRCSSQSGHNTVSWYQQALGQGPQFIFQYYREEENGRGNFPPRFSGLQFPNYSSELNVNALELDDSALYLCASSFGASFQETQYFGPGTRLLVL.

The chain combines TRBV19 with TRBJ2-7; a possible D gene is TRBD2 (5 bases). V was cut by 6 bases and J by 0 bases, with 15 bases left in between. Germline V gene sequence: CDR1 LNHDA, CDR2 SQIVND (reference sequence). The CDR3 loop spans 15 amino acids. Here the CDR3 DNA reads TGTGCCAGTAGGGGAGACACTTCGAGCTCCTACGAGCAGTACTTC. This sequence encodes CASRGDTSSSYEQYF.

J is TRBJ1-5 and V is TRBV6-1; possible D gene TRBD1, 6 bases. V gave up 1 base and J gave up 1 base, with 17 bases separating them. The CDR3 is made up of 18 amino acids. Per germline, CDR1 MNHNS and CDR2 SASEGT. The CDR3 reads CASSEDGAGALSNQPQHF. CDR3 nucleotides: TGTGCCAGCAGTGAAGATGGGGCAGGGGCCCTAAGCAATCAGCCCCAGCATTTT.

The gene calls are TRBV5-1 and TRBJ2-3; D not certain. Trimming pared 2 bases from V and 4 bases from J, leaving 8 bases between. The CDR3 has 13 residues. CDR1 and CDR2 from the germline V gene are SGHRS and YFSETQ. For the CDR3, the DNA is TGCGCCAGCAGCTTTGACCTGGCAGATACGCAGTATTTT. Protein sequence: CASSFDLADTQYF.

The genes are TRBV10-3 and TRBJ2-1; D is ambiguous. This CDR3 region has 11 residues. Germline CDR1 is ENHRY and CDR2 is SYGVKD. The V gene lost 6 bases and the J gene lost 4 bases, with 4 bases spanning the gap. The CDR3 sequence: CAISDYNEQFF. The DNA for the CDR3 is TGTGCCATCAGCGATTACAATGAGCAGTTCTTC.

This chain links TRBV6-5 with TRBJ1-2, with D tentatively TRBD1 (6 bases). The V end lost 5 bases, the J end lost 7 bases, and 11 bases lay between the germline ends. Germline V CDR1 and CDR2: MNHEY, SVGAGI. This CDR3 has 12 amino acids. The CDR3 reads CASSQGQAGYTF. The CDR3, as DNA: TGTGCCAGCAGTCAGGGGCAGGCTGGCTACACCTTC.

The chain carries TRBV10-3 and TRBJ2-2; 8 bases match TRBD1. V was pared by 5 bases and J by 2 bases, with 10 bases of the junction left unmatched. The CDR3 is 17 amino acids. Germline CDR1 is ENHRY and CDR2 is SYGVKD. This CDR3 is CAISKRSDRANTGELFF. Here the CDR3 DNA reads TGTGCCATCAGTAAACGGTCGGACAGGGCAAACACCGGGGAGCTGTTTTTT.

In this sample, this clone turned up a few times. A read error may produce the germline difference seen at one junction end. This CDR3 is CASSLAGQGLGGGSSEQYF. CDR3 coding DNA: TGTGCCAGCAGTTTGGCGGGACAGGGGCTGGGAGGGGGCTCCTCCGAGCAGTACTTC. The V call is TRBV28, the J call TRBJ2-7; 10 nucleotides agree with TRBD1. Germline CDR1 reads MDHEN; CDR2 reads SYDVKM. The length of the CDR3 is 19 residues.

The chain has TRBV7-9 and TRBJ1-6, with D unresolved. Germline lookup yields CDR1 SEHNR and CDR2 FQNEAQ (reference sequence). Trimming took 5 bases from V and 7 from J, leaving 12 bases between them. This CDR3 comprises 14 residues. CDR3 sequence: CASSGAGPNSPLHF. CDR3 coding DNA: TGTGCCAGCAGCGGTGCAGGTCCCAATTCACCCCTCCACTTT.

V is TRBV7-9 and J is TRBJ1-1; D not resolved. Germline CDR1 is SEHNR and CDR2 is FQNEAQ (reference sequence). The CDR3 runs 14 residues. Trimming pared 5 bases from V and 0 bases from J, leaving 10 bases between. In DNA form, the CDR3 reads TGTGCCAGCAGCCCTGAGGGAATGAACACTGAAGCTTTCTTT. Translated: CASSPEGMNTEAFF. Full variable domain (rest looked up from reference TRBV7-9 and TRBJ1-1): DTGVSQNPRHKITKRGQNVTFRCDPISEHNRLYWYRQTLGQGPEFLTYFQNEAQLEKSRLLSDRFSAERPKGSFSTLEIQRTEQGDSAMYLCASSPEGMNTEAFFGQGTRLTVV.

The rearrangement uses TRBV28 and TRBJ1-1; 9 bases are shared with TRBD1. V trimming: 2 bases; J trimming: 4 bases; junction bases outside the gene matches: 8. This CDR3 spans 16 amino acids. Germline-derived CDR1 and CDR2 are MDHEN and SYDVKM. CDR3 amino acids: CASSLSGTGKGTEAFF. CDR3 sequence (DNA): TGTGCCAGCAGTTTAAGTGGGACAGGGAAGGGCACTGAAGCTTTCTTT.

This sequence joins TRBV7-9 and TRBJ1-1; the match to TRBD1 covers 7 bases. The CDR3 is 14 residues long. Germline V gene sequence: CDR1 SEHNR, CDR2 FQNEAQ (reference sequence). V dropped 6 bases and J dropped 6; count of bases not matched to a gene: 10. The CDR3 DNA sequence: TGTGCCAGCAGTCAAGGTGGGAGGGGGCCTGAAGCTTTCTTT. This gives the protein CASSQGGRGPEAFF.

V gene TRBV5-4 combines with J gene TRBJ2-1, with 7 bases that match TRBD1. CDR1 is SGHNT and CDR2 is YYREEE in the germline V gene (reference sequence). The CDR3 is 14 residues long. V trimming: 4 bases; J trimming: 7 bases; junction bases outside the gene matches: 8. DNA of the CDR3: TGTGCCAGCAGCCGACAGGGTGATTCAAATGAGCAGTTCTTC. Residues: CASSRQGDSNEQFF.

The chain couples TRBV28 to TRBJ1-3; the D is unclear. V dropped 6 bases and J dropped 6 bases, with 24 bases sitting between them. Per germline, CDR1 MDHEN and CDR2 SYDVKM. CDR3 length equals 17 residues. The CDR3 region has the DNA TGTGCCAGCAGACGCTTTCCTCTGGAGGGTCTTGAAAACACCATATATTTT. It translates to CASRRFPLEGLENTIYF. Looking up the rest from reference TRBV28 and TRBJ1-3 gives the full variable domain: DVKVTQSSRYLVKRTGEKVFLECVQDMDHENMFWYRQDPGLGLRLIYFSYDVKMKEKGDIPEGYSVSREKKERFSLILESASTNQTSMYLCASRRFPLEGLENTIYFGEGSWLTVV.

This sequence joins TRBV7-2 and TRBJ1-3; D is ambiguous. This CDR3 comprises 15 residues. V shed 6 bases and J shed 0 bases, with 12 bases lying between them. In germline, CDR1 is SGHTA, CDR2 FQGNSA. The DNA for the CDR3 is TGTGCCAGCAGGCCCCCCTTTGGCTCTGGAAACACCATATATTTT. Its translation is CASRPPFGSGNTIYF.

This chain connects TRBV11-2 to TRBJ1-2; no clear D gene. Germline lookup yields CDR1 SGHAT and CDR2 FQNNGV. V was clipped by 6 bases and J by 5 bases, with 16 bases between them. This CDR3 comprises 14 residues. The CDR3 DNA follows: TGTGCCAGCAGAAGATCGGGAGAAACATATGGCTACACCTTC. This translates into CASRRSGETYGYTF.

The rearrangement uses TRBV6-6 and TRBJ1-2, with no clear D. CDR3 length: 14 residues. V was trimmed by 5 bases and J by 1 base, leaving 11 bases between them. Germline V gives CDR1 MNHNY, CDR2 SVGAGI (reference sequence). CDR3: CASSLDGINYGYTF. In nucleotides, the CDR3 is TGTGCCAGCAGTCTGGACGGGATTAACTATGGCTACACCTTC.